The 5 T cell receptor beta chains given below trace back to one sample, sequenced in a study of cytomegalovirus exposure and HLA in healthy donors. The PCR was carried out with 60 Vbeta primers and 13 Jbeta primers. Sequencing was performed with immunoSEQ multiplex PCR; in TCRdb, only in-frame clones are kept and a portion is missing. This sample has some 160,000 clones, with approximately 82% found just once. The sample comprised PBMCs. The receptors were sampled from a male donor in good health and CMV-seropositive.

CDR3 loop: CASSLLASEQYF. The CDR3 coding sequence is TGTGCCAGCAGTTTACTAGCCAGCGAGCAGTACTTC. The genes are TRBV28 and TRBJ2-7; TRBD2 is a possible D gene (5 bases). The CDR3 is 12 amino acids. CDR1 and CDR2 (germline): MDHEN, SYDVKM. V lost 2 bases and J lost 6, with 8 bases in between.

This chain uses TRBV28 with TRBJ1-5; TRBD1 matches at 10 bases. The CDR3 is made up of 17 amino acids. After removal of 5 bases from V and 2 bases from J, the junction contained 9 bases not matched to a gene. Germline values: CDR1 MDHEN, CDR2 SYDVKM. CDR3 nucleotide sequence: TGTGCCAGCAGTACCGACAGGGGGCGCCGAGGCAATCAGCCCCAGCATTTT. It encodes CASSTDRGRRGNQPQHF.

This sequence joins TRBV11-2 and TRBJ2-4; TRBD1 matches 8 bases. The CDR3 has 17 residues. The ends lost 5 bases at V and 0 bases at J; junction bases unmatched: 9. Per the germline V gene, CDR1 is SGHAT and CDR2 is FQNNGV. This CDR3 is CASSQIDRGLAKNIQYF. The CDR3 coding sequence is TGTGCCAGCAGCCAAATAGACAGGGGCCTAGCCAAAAACATTCAGTACTTC.

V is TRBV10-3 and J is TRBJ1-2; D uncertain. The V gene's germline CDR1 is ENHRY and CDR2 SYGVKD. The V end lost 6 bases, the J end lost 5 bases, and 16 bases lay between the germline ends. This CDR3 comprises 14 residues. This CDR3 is CAIRGPSEGYGYTF. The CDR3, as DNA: TGTGCCATCAGGGGCCCTTCCGAGGGATATGGCTACACCTTC.

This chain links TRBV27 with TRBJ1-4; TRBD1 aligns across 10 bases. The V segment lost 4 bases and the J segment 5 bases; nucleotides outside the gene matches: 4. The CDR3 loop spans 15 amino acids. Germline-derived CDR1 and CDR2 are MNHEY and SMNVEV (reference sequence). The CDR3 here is CASSYRQGANEKLFF. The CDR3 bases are TGTGCCAGCAGTTATCGACAGGGGGCAAATGAAAAACTGTTTTTT.